This TCR beta chain was profiled in a study of T-cell memory formation after mild COVID-19. General study points: From day 15 to 85, contracting clones were balanced between CD4 and CD8, whereas later expanders leaned toward CD4+.

This CDR3 is built from 14 residues. Germline V gene sequence: CDR1 MNHEY, CDR2 SVGAGI. V lost 0 bases, J lost 9 bases, and 12 bases lay in between. In the case of this clonotype: Its target is unknown.

A single record per CDR3 protein comes from TCRdb applying MiXCR to the 5' RACE reads. The sample consists of 300,000 to 400,000 distinct CDR3 sequences, approximately 15% of them appearing once. J is TRBJ1-5 and V is TRBV6-5; no reliable D call. This TCR came from a man younger than 35 who had mild COVID-19 (a few samples of this study predate the infection). Cell type and time point are not known. Sequenced material: PBMCs or a T cell subset sorted from them (not recorded which). CDR3 in amino acids: CASSYSNGISPQHF. Here the CDR3 DNA reads TGTGCCAGCAGTTACTCGAATGGTATTTCGCCCCAGCATTTT.